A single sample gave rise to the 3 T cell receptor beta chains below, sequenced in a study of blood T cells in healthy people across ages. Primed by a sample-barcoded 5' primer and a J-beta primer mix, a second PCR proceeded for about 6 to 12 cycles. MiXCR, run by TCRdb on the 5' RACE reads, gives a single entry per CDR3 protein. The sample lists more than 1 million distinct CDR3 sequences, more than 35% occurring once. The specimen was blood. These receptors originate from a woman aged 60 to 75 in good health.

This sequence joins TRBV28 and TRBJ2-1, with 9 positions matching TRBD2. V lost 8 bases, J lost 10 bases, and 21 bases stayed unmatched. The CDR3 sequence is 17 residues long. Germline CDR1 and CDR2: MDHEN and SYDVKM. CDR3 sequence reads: CASPPHRAGGSFGEQFF. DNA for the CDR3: TGTGCCAGCCCCCCCCACCGGGCGGGAGGGTCATTTGGGGAGCAGTTCTTC.

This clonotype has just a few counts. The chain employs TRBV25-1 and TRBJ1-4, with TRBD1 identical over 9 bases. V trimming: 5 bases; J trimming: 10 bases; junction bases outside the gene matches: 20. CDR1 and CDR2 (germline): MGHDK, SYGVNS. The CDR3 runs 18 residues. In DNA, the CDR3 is TGTGCCAGCAGTTGGGGGACAGGGAATGCCACCCGAGTGGGAAAACTGTTTTTT. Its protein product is CASSWGTGNATRVGKLFF.

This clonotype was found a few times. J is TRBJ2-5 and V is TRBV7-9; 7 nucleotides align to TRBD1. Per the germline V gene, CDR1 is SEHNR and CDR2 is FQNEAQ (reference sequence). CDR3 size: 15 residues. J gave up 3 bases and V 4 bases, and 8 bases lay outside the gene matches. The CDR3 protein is CASSSVQGPEETQYF. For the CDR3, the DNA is TGTGCCAGCAGCTCAGTACAGGGGCCCGAAGAGACCCAGTACTTC.